This entry lists 10 T cell receptor beta chains sequenced from one sample in a study of T cells in Graves' hyperthyroidism and ophthalmopathy. Template material for amplifying TCR beta CDR3 regions consisted of RNA transcripts. During a first-round RT-PCR of the TCR CDR3, the HTBI primer set was used. MiXCR was run by TCRdb on the multiplex PCR reads, yielding one entry per CDR3 protein. This repertoire shows roughly 400,000 distinct CDR3 sequences, over 13% found once; its top ten account for around 27%. Sequencing used blood. The receptors shown here come from a man aged 45-65 years with Graves' ophthalmopathy.

This clonotype was counted between two and nine times. The gene calls are TRBV9 and TRBJ2-1; 8 bases fit TRBD2. Per germline, CDR1 SGDLS and CDR2 YYNGEE. The V segment lost 3 bases and the J segment 5 bases; nucleotides outside the gene matches: 10. CDR3 size: 16 residues. The CDR3 region is CASSEGVAGYNNEQFF. DNA of the CDR3: TGTGCCAGCAGCGAGGGTGTAGCGGGATACAACAATGAGCAGTTCTTC.

This clonotype was detected ten times or more. The chain recombines TRBV30 with TRBJ1-6; 8 bases match TRBD1. Germline V gene lookup returns CDR1 GTSNPN and CDR2 SVGIG (reference sequence). The CDR3 contains 15 residues. Unmatched junction bases numbered 9, after V lost 2 bases and J lost 9 bases. The CDR3 sequence is CAWSTTTGGGSPLHF. The CDR3 DNA is TGTGCCTGGAGTACAACAACAGGGGGAGGTTCACCCCTCCACTTT.

This clonotype was seen repeatedly, ten times or more. The CDR3 DNA sequence: TGTGCCAGCAGCGTAGGAGCGGGAGGTGAGGTTCACGAGCAGTACTTC. This translates into CASSVGAGGEVHEQYF. V is TRBV9 and J is TRBJ2-7; the match to TRBD2 covers 9 bases. The CDR3 contains 16 residues. CDR1 and CDR2 (germline): SGDLS, YYNGEE. Losses at the gene ends were 0 bases for V and 5 bases for J; bases not matched to a gene: 9.

This clonotype was found many times. The rearrangement links TRBV27 to TRBJ1-4, with D tentatively TRBD1 (6 bases). Deletions cut 5 bases from V and 8 bases from J, with 15 bases between. There are 14 residues in the CDR3. Germline values: CDR1 MNHEY, CDR2 SMNVEV (reference sequence). The CDR3 protein is CASSPRTVREKLFF. The CDR3 DNA sequence: TGTGCCAGCAGTCCAAGGACAGTTCGGGAAAAACTGTTTTTT. Using reference TRBV27 and TRBJ1-4 for the parts outside the CDR3, the full variable domain is EAQVTQNPRYLITVTGKKLTVTCSQNMNHEYMSWYRQDPGLGLRQIYYSMNVEVTDKGDVPEGYKVSRKEKRNFPLILESPSPNQTSLYFCASSPRTVREKLFFGSGTQLSVL.

This clonotype was counted between two and nine times. The chain joins TRBV5-8 to TRBJ2-1; 8 nucleotides agree with TRBD2. The CDR3 extends over 17 amino acids. V gave up 2 bases and J gave up 4 bases; unmatched junction bases: 11. Per germline, CDR1 SGHTS and CDR2 YDEGEE. The CDR3 DNA is TGTGCCAGCAGCTTAGTAGCGGGACTGCAAACGTACAATGAGCAGTTCTTC. Translating it yields CASSLVAGLQTYNEQFF.

V and J are TRBV7-9 and TRBJ1-1, with D maybe TRBD1 (5 bases). Germline CDR1 is SEHNR and CDR2 is FQNEAQ (reference sequence). The ends were cut back, 5 bases at V and 3 bases at J, with 13 bases in the middle. This CDR3 has 14 amino acids. The DNA of the CDR3 is TGTGCCAGCAGCCCTACCCAGGGATACACTGAAGCTTTCTTT. It codes for CASSPTQGYTEAFF.

This clonotype has a count of ten or more. The CDR3 here is CASSQEGSQNTIYF. Written as DNA, the CDR3 is TGTGCCAGCAGCCAAGAGGGGTCGCAGAACACCATATATTTT. This chain joins TRBV3-1 and TRBJ1-3; D not certain. Trimming shortened V by 0 bases and J by 7 bases, and 10 bases separated the two germline ends. The CDR3 extends over 14 amino acids. Germline assignment: CDR1 LGHDT and CDR2 YNNKEL (reference sequence).

The rearrangement joins TRBV12-3 or TRBV12-4 to TRBJ2-2, with D perhaps given as TRBD1 or TRBD2 (6 bases each). The CDR3 has 14 residues. Trimming left V 7 bases short and J 2 bases short, with 11 bases between. CDR3 DNA: TGTGCCAGCAAGGGGGGCACCAACACCGGGGAGCTGTTTTTT. Protein sequence: CASKGGTNTGELFF.

This clonotype appeared a few times. CDR3 residues: CASSAGINQPQHF. The DNA of the CDR3 is TGTGCCAGCAGCGCAGGGATAAATCAGCCCCAGCATTTT. This chain links TRBV6-1 with TRBJ1-5, with D maybe TRBD1 (5 bases). CDR3 size: 13 residues. Germline V gene lookup returns CDR1 MNHNS and CDR2 SASEGT. Trimming removed 6 bases from V and 4 bases from J, with 10 bases in between.

This clonotype was picked up many times. V is TRBV12-3 or TRBV12-4 and J is TRBJ2-1; 9 bases are shared with TRBD1. Unmatched junction bases numbered 6, after V lost 6 bases and J lost 6 bases. The CDR3 loop spans 14 amino acids. CDR3 amino acids: CASRQGAERNEQFF. The CDR3 nucleotides read TGTGCCAGCAGACAGGGGGCTGAGCGCAATGAGCAGTTCTTC.